This TCR beta chain is from a study of identical twins. The sample holds a few counts of this clonotype. From germline, CDR1 is MNHEY and CDR2 SVGAGI. The CDR3 spans 14 residues. Trimming pared 2 bases from V and 3 bases from J, leaving 10 bases between. TCRdb passed the 5' RACE reads through MiXCR, listing each CDR3 protein once. The table includes approximately 280,000 distinct CDR3 sequences, 8% to 9% detected once. These records were also assigned to another study, of yellow fever vaccine responses in identical twins.

This chain uses TRBV6-5 with TRBJ1-1, with D possibly TRBD1 on 6 matching bases. This clonotype was sampled from a young woman in good health. Sequencing was carried out using memory (CD45RO+) T cells sorted from blood. The CDR3 region has the DNA TGTGCCAGCAGTTACGATGACAGGTACACTGAAGCTTTCTTT. This translates into CASSYDDRYTEAFF.